The T cell receptor (beta chain) under discussion was sequenced for a study of OX40 agonist ivuxolimab in advanced cancers. General notes on the study: The costimulatory receptor OX40 (CD134) was targeted by ivuxolimab, a fully human IgG2 agonistic monoclonal antibody. Intravenous ivuxolimab was administered to patients every 2 weeks at six dose levels: 0.01, 0.1, 0.3, 1.5, 3 and 10 mg/kg. Among the approximately 54 dose-escalation patients, some 20 had hepatocellular carcinoma, 15 melanoma, 9 renal cell carcinoma and 9 head and neck cancer. A male proportion of under 85% and a mean age of about 60 years, ranging from 23 to 79, were recorded for the dose-escalation cohort. Patients were allowed to have had prior anti-PD-1, anti-PD-L1 or anti-CTLA-4 therapy, and less than 45% of the dose-escalation patients had previously received checkpoint inhibitors. Partial responses were achieved by three dose-escalation patients, of whom one had hepatocellular carcinoma and two had cutaneous melanoma. Peripheral TCRbeta sequencing was intended to test whether TCR sequence diversity was altered and clonal T-cell expansion was caused by ivuxolimab. The paper reports the monotherapy dose-escalation portion (N = 52 patients) of the phase I ivuxolimab trial.

For sequencing of the TCRbeta CDR3 region, genomic DNA was extracted from the sorted cells. The immunoSEQ Assay was used for sequencing of TCRbeta CDR3 regions. TCRdb's version of the immuneACCESS table is confined to in-frame rearrangements and falls short of the full clone set. An unresolved V gene accounts for under half of the shortfall where checked; the remainder is of unknown origin. This sample has some 50,000 clones in its table, and over 75% of those were observed once. 0.6% to 0.8% of the sample comes from the top ten. The CDR3 has 13 amino acids, counting the end cysteine and phenylalanine. CDR3 DNA only is kept here, 39 bases in frame from base 1. V is shortened by 0 bases, J by 5 bases, and the region joining them spans 8 bases. The germline V gene yields SGDLS for CDR1 and YYNGEE for CDR2. General conclusions and limits of the study: At doses of 0.1 to 3.0 mg/kg, clonal expansion of both CD4+ and CD8+ T cells in blood was seen between baseline and week 6. In partial responders in the 0.1-3.0 mg/kg groups, normalized peripheral clonal expansion was found to be among the lowest, especially among CD8+ T cells. Antigen specificity was not determined for the clonally expanded peripheral T cells. After ivuxolimab, expanded clones were on average more numerous among CD8+ T cells than among CD4+ T cells. Low levels of normalized T-cell clonal expansion were also seen in some nonresponding patients.

Patients with autoimmune disease history or receiving systemic immunosuppression were excluded from the trial. In every dose cohort, peripheral blood was drawn for TCR sequencing at baseline, cycle 4 day 1, and cycle 7 day 1. Samples were obtained from an open-label, multicenter, first-in-human phase I dose-escalation trial of ivuxolimab. Adults with locally advanced or metastatic head and neck squamous cell, hepatocellular, melanoma or renal cell carcinoma were enrolled in the trial. CD4+ and CD8+ T cells were sorted separately from peripheral blood before TCR sequencing. This clone was seen a single time. Its antigen specificity is not known. No clone much larger than this one lies a single base away; base qualities are absent.

Recombination connected TRBV9 to TRBJ1-2; the D segment cannot be called with confidence. This receptor was identified in an adult with an advanced solid tumor such as melanoma, head and neck, liver or kidney cancer. The source material was CD4+ or CD8+ T cells sorted from blood, sampled in a trial of the OX40 agonist ivuxolimab. The sequenced DNA: TGTGCCAGCAGCGTAGAAGGCACTTATGGCTACACCTTC. Its amino acids are CASSVEGTYGYTF.